The next 18 T cell receptor beta chains were all read from a single sample in a study of immune cell composition in non-small cell lung cancer. TCRdb's copy holds only in-frame clones and misses some; the assay was immunoSEQ multiplex PCR. The sample has more than 11,000 clones, roughly 80% seen once. Sequenced: lung tumor tissue. Receptors originate from a human donor with non-small cell lung cancer.

Concerning this clone: Other DNA variants within this sample encode the same CDR3. In nucleotides, the CDR3 is TGTGCCTGGAGTTCGGGCCTGTATGAGCAGTTCTTC. This codes for CAWSSGLYEQFF. The gene calls are TRBV30 and TRBJ2-1; D remains ambiguous. CDR1 is GTSNPN and CDR2 is SVGIG in the germline V gene (reference sequence). The V and J ends lost 2 bases and 8 bases respectively, with 10 bases between them. CDR3 length equals 12 residues. The full variable domain, in which reference TRBV30 and TRBJ2-1 provide the parts outside the CDR3, is SQTIHQWPATLVQPVGSPLSLECTVEGTSNPNLYWYRQAAGRGLQLLFYSVGIGQISSEVPQNLSASRPQDRQFILSSKKLLLSDSGFYLCAWSSGLYEQFFGPGTRLTVL.

This chain uses TRBV27 with TRBJ1-1; D not certain. Trimming stripped 3 bases from V and 5 bases from J, with 10 bases between. Germline CDR1 is MNHEY and CDR2 is SMNVEV (reference sequence). The CDR3 covers 13 residues. CDR3 in amino acids: CASSLPFSTEAFF. Written as DNA, the CDR3 is TGTGCCAGCAGTTTGCCTTTCTCGACTGAAGCTTTCTTT.

This chain connects TRBV4-1 to TRBJ2-7; D unclear. CDR3 length: 13 amino acids. V lost 5 bases and J 1 base, leaving 9 bases between the germline ends. Per the germline V gene, CDR1 is MGHRA and CDR2 is YSYEKL. In DNA, the CDR3 is TGCGCCAGCAGCACGGGCCCTTCCTACGAGCAGTACTTC. It yields the protein CASSTGPSYEQYF.

J is TRBJ2-3 and V is TRBV6-6; TRBD1 or TRBD2 may be the D gene (5 bases each). Looked up from germline, CDR1 is MNHNY and CDR2 is SVGAGI (reference sequence). The CDR3 length is 16 residues. Trimming stripped 7 bases from V and 3 bases from J, with 20 bases between. The CDR3: CASTRAGRGETDTQYF. CDR3 sequence (DNA): TGTGCCAGCACCCGGGCGGGCAGAGGGGAGACAGATACGCAGTATTTT.

The rearrangement links TRBV6-5 to TRBJ1-3, with TRBD1 identical over 7 bases. The junction had 5 bases not matched to a gene; V was cut back by 4 bases and J by 2 bases. This CDR3 is 15 amino acids long. Germline V gene data show CDR1 as MNHEY and CDR2 as SVGAGI. CDR3: CASSSTGDTGNTIYF. CDR3 nucleotide sequence: TGTGCCAGCAGTTCTACAGGGGATACTGGAAACACCATATATTTT.

V gene TRBV27 combines with J gene TRBJ1-1; 8 bases agree with TRBD1. The CDR3 runs 14 residues. Germline loops: CDR1 MNHEY, CDR2 SMNVEV (reference sequence). Trimming took 3 bases from V and 7 from J; bases not matched to a gene: 7. The CDR3 DNA reads as TGTGCCAGCAGTTTGTCTCAGGGGGCCGATGAAGCTTTCTTT. This encodes CASSLSQGADEAFF.

The chain combines TRBV11-3 with TRBJ2-1; 11 bases fit TRBD2. J gave up 5 bases and V 5 bases, and 11 bases lay outside the gene matches. Germline CDR1 is SGHNT and CDR2 is YENEEA. CDR3 size: 17 residues. CDR3 in amino acids: CASSGGLAGPFDNEQFF. The CDR3 DNA follows: TGTGCCAGCAGCGGAGGACTAGCGGGCCCCTTTGACAATGAGCAGTTCTTC. Full variable domain (outside the CDR3, taken from reference TRBV11-3 and TRBJ2-1): EAGVVQSPRYKIIEKKQPVAFWCNPISGHNTLYWYLQNLGQGPELLIRYENEEAVDDSQLPKDRFSAERLKGVDSTLKIQPAELGDSAVYLCASSGGLAGPFDNEQFFGPGTRLTVL.

This chain joins TRBV14 and TRBJ2-1; no clear D gene. Trimming took off 5 bases at V and 4 bases at J, with 3 bases between the two ends. The CDR3 spans 11 residues. Looked up from germline, CDR1 is SGHDN and CDR2 is FVKESK. The CDR3 DNA reads as TGTGCCAGCAGCAGTTACAATGAGCAGTTCTTC. Its translation: CASSSYNEQFF.

V is TRBV5-4 and J is TRBJ2-7; 9 bases fit TRBD1. Germline V gene data show CDR1 as SGHNT and CDR2 as YYREEE (reference sequence). The CDR3 contains 14 residues. V lost 4 bases to trimming and J lost 7 bases; unmatched junction nucleotides: 9. The chain's CDR3 is CASSLNRGQGEQYF. The CDR3 DNA follows: TGTGCCAGCAGCCTTAACAGGGGACAGGGAGAGCAGTACTTC.

The chain uses TRBV11-2 and TRBJ2-2, with D perhaps TRBD1 (5 bases). Trimming removed 0 bases at V and 4 bases at J, with 9 bases between. CDR1 is SGHAT, CDR2 FQNNGV, per germline. The CDR3 totals 15 residues. CDR3 in amino acids: CASSLDPGPTGELFF. The CDR3 DNA follows: TGTGCCAGCAGCTTAGATCCAGGGCCCACCGGGGAGCTGTTTTTT. Based on the CDR3 plus reference TRBV11-2 and TRBJ2-2, the full variable domain is EAGVAQSPRYKIIEKRQSVAFWCNPISGHATLYWYQQILGQGPKLLIQFQNNGVVDDSQLPKDRFSAERLKGVDSTLKIQPAKLEDSAVYLCASSLDPGPTGELFFGEGSRLTVL.

The chain links TRBV5-1 to TRBJ1-1; D call uncertain. Deletions cut 0 bases from V and 1 base from J, with 10 bases between. The germline V gene encodes CDR1 SGHRS and CDR2 YFSETQ. The CDR3 consists of 15 residues. The CDR3 is CASSLDGVGNTEAFF. The CDR3 nucleotides read TGCGCCAGCAGCTTGGATGGGGTGGGGAACACTGAAGCTTTCTTT.

This clone was picked up a small number of times. V and J are TRBV6-1 and TRBJ2-5; TRBD2 is a possible D gene (7 bases). The germline gives CDR1 MNHNS, CDR2 SASEGT. Trimming pared 4 bases from V and 2 bases from J, leaving 11 bases between. CDR3 size: 14 residues. This CDR3 reads CASSGGGQQETQYF. For the CDR3, the DNA is TGTGCCAGCAGTGGCGGGGGCCAGCAAGAGACCCAGTACTTC.

This clone was found once. The chain carries TRBV19 and TRBJ2-1; TRBD2 matches at 7 bases. This CDR3 comprises 14 residues. J lost 6 bases, V lost 8 bases, and 10 bases had no gene match. Germline CDR1 and CDR2: LNHDA and SQIVND (reference sequence). CDR3 sequence reads: CASGGGLDSNEQFF. The CDR3 nucleotides read TGTGCCAGTGGTGGAGGACTAGACTCCAATGAGCAGTTCTTC.

The chain employs TRBV7-9 and TRBJ1-2; a possible D gene is TRBD1 (6 bases). Trimming stripped 2 bases from V and 4 bases from J, with 20 bases between. CDR3 length: 17 amino acids. In germline, CDR1 is SEHNR, CDR2 FQNEAQ (reference sequence). The CDR3 coding sequence is TGTGCCAGCAGCTTACTGCGATCCACAGGGATCCCCTATGGCTACACCTTC. Translating gives CASSLLRSTGIPYGYTF.

This chain joins TRBV5-1 and TRBJ2-5; possibly TRBD1 for D (6 bases). Germline-derived CDR1 and CDR2 are SGHRS and YFSETQ. The ends were cut back, 0 bases at V and 5 bases at J, with 11 bases in the middle. This CDR3 is built from 14 residues. Here the CDR3 reads CASSLGQVGETQYF. In DNA, the CDR3 is TGCGCCAGCAGCTTGGGACAGGTCGGGGAGACCCAGTACTTC.

The rearrangement uses TRBV12-5 and TRBJ2-2, with D perhaps matching TRBD1 or TRBD2 (6 bases each). This CDR3 has 16 residues. Germline CDR1 and CDR2: LGHNT and FRNRAP. V was pared by 0 bases and J by 6 bases, with 14 bases between. The CDR3 DNA sequence: TGTGCTAGTGGTTTGGTGGTCGGGGGCCCGGCCGGGGAGCTGTTTTTT. Its protein product is CASGLVVGGPAGELFF. The variable domain in full, with the rest retrieved from reference TRBV12-5 and TRBJ2-2, is DARVTQTPRHKVTEMGQEVTMRCQPILGHNTVFWYRQTMMQGLELLAYFRNRAPLDDSGMPKDRFSAEMPDATLATLKIQPSEPRDSAVYFCASGLVVGGPAGELFFGEGSRLTVL.

CDR3: CASSLPPGEQYF. The CDR3 region has the DNA TGTGCCAGCAGCTTGCCCCCGGGCGAGCAGTACTTC. The chain couples TRBV7-8 to TRBJ2-7, with D unresolved. The germline gives CDR1 SGHVS, CDR2 FQNEAQ. The CDR3 sequence is 12 residues long. Trimming left V 3 bases short and J 6 bases short, with 9 bases between. The full variable domain, rest sourced from reference TRBV7-8 and TRBJ2-7, is GAGVSQSPRYKVAKRGQDVALRCDPISGHVSLFWYQQALGQGPEFLTYFQNEAQLDKSGLPSDRFFAERPEGSVSTLKIQRTQQEDSAVYLCASSLPPGEQYFGPGTRLTVT.

The chain carries TRBV10-1 and TRBJ2-5, with 9 positions matching TRBD2. V lost 2 bases and J lost 4; bases outside the gene matches: 2. CDR1 is WNHNN, CDR2 SYGVQD, per germline (reference sequence). The CDR3 covers 14 residues. CDR3 residues: CASSETSGRETQYF. The CDR3 DNA reads as TGCGCCAGCAGTGAGACTAGCGGGCGAGAGACCCAGTACTTC.